Each of the 2 T cell receptor beta chains below was sequenced from the same sample in a study of OX40 agonist ivuxolimab in advanced cancers. The method was immunoSEQ multiplex PCR; TCRdb's version includes in-frame clones alone and lacks a portion of them. The table lists more than 60,000 clones, around 87% of them singletons. The sequenced sample was CD4+ or CD8+ T cells sorted from blood, obtained in a trial of the OX40 agonist ivuxolimab. These receptors all stem from an adult with an advanced solid tumor such as melanoma, head and neck, liver or kidney cancer.

The chain combines TRBV7-8 with TRBJ1-5, with TRBD1 identical over 10 bases. The CDR3 length is 14 residues. The trim removed 5 bases at V and 7 bases at J, leaving 5 bases unmatched. The germline CDR1 and CDR2 sequences are SGHVS and FQNEAQ. Written as DNA, the CDR3 is TGTGCCAGCAGCCGCGACAGGGGGCTCCAGCCCCAGCATTTT. This gives the protein CASSRDRGLQPQHF.

The V and J genes are TRBV15 and TRBJ1-2; 9 bases agree with TRBD1. The CDR3 has 15 amino acids. Trimming cost V 1 base and J 3 bases; bases outside gene matches: 3. Germline values: CDR1 LNHNV, CDR2 YYDKDF (reference sequence). CDR3 in DNA: TGTGCCACCAGCAGAGCAACAGGGGGCTACTATGGCTACACCTTC. It yields the protein CATSRATGGYYGYTF.